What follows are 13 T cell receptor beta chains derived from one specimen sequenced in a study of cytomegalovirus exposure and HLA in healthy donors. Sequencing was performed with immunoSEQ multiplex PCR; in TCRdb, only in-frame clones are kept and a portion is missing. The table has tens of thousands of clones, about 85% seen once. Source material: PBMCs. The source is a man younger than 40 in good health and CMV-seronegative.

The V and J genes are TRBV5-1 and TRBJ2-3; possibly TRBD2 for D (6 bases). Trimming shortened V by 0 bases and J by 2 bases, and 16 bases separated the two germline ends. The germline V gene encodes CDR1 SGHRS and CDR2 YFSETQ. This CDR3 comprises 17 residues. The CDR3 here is CASSLVTRGKNTDTQYF. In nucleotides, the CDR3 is TGCGCCAGCAGCTTGGTAACTCGCGGGAAAAACACAGATACGCAGTATTTT. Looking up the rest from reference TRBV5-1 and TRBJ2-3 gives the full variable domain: KAGVTQTPRYLIKTRGQQVTLSCSPISGHRSVSWYQQTPGQGLQFLFEYFSETQRNKGNFPGRFSGRQFSNSRSEMNVSTLELGDSALYLCASSLVTRGKNTDTQYFGPGTRLTVL.

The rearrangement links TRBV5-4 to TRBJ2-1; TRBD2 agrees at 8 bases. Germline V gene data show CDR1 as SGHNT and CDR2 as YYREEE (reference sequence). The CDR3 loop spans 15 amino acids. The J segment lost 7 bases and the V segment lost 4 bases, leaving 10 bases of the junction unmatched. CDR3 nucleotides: TGTGCCAGCAGCAGGACTAGCAGATTCAGTAATGAGCAGTTCTTC. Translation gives CASSRTSRFSNEQFF.

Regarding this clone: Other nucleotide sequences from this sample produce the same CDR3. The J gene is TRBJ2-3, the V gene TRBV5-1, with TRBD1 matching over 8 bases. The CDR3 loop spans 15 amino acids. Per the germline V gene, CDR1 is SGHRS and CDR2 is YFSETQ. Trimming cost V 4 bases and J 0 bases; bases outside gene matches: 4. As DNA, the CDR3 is TGCGCCAGCAGCAGAGACAGGGGTAGCACAGATACGCAGTATTTT. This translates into CASSRDRGSTDTQYF.

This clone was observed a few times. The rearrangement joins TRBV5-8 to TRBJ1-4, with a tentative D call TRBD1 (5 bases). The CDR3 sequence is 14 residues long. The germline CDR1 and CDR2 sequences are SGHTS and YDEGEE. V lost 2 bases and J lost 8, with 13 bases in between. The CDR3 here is CASSLGQGREKLFF. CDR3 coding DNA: TGTGCCAGCAGCTTAGGGCAGGGCCGGGAAAAACTGTTTTTT.

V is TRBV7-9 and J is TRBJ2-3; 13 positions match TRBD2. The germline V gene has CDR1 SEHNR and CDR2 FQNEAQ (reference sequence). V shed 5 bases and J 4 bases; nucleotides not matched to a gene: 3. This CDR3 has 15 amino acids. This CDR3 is CASSPGTSGADTQYF. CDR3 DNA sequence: TGTGCCAGCAGCCCCGGGACTAGCGGGGCAGATACGCAGTATTTT.

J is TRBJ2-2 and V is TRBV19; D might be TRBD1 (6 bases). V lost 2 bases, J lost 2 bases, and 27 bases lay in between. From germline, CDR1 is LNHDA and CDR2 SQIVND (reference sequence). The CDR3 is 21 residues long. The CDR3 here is CASSIPTYHRNRELNTGELFF. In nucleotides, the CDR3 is TGTGCCAGTAGTATACCGACGTATCACCGGAACAGGGAACTCAACACCGGGGAGCTGTTTTTT.

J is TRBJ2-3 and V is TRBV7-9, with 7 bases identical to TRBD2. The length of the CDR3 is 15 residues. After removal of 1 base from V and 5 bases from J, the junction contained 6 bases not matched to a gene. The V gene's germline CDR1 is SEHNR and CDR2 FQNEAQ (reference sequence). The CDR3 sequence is CASSLEAGVRDTQYF. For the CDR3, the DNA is TGTGCCAGCAGCTTAGAGGCGGGAGTCAGAGATACGCAGTATTTT. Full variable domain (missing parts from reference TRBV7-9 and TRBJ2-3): DTGVSQNPRHKITKRGQNVTFRCDPISEHNRLYWYRQTLGQGPEFLTYFQNEAQLEKSRLLSDRFSAERPKGSFSTLEIQRTEQGDSAMYLCASSLEAGVRDTQYFGPGTRLTVL.

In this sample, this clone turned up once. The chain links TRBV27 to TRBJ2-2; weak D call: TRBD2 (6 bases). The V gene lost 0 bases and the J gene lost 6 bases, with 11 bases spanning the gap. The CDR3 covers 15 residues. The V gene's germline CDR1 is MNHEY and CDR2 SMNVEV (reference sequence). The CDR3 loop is CASSLSRGTPGELFF. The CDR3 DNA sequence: TGTGCCAGCAGTTTATCGCGGGGCACCCCCGGGGAGCTGTTTTTT.

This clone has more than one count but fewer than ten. The CDR3 sequence is CASSDGQGGYSQETQYF. CDR3 coding DNA: TGTGCCAGCAGTGACGGACAGGGGGGCTATTCCCAAGAGACCCAGTACTTC. V and J are TRBV6-1 and TRBJ2-5, with 10 nucleotides matching TRBD1. This CDR3 has 17 residues. After removal of 3 bases from V and 1 base from J, the junction contained 8 bases not matched to a gene. Germline CDR1 MNHNS, CDR2 SASEGT.

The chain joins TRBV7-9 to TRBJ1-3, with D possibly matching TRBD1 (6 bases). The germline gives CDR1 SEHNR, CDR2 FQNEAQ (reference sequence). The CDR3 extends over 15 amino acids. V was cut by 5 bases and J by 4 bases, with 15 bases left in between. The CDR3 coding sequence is TGTGCCAGCAGCGAAACAGGGTTATCGGGAAACACCATATATTTT. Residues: CASSETGLSGNTIYF.

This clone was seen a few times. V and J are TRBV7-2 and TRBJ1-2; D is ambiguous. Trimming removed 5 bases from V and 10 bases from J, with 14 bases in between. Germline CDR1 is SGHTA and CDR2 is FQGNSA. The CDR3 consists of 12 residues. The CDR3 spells CASSPDGGFYTF. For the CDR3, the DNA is TGTGCCAGCAGCCCCGACGGAGGTTTCTACACCTTC.

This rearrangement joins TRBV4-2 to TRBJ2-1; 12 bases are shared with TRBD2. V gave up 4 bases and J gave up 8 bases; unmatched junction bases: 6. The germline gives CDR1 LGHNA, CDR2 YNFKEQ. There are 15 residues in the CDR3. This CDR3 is CASSPRLAGVYEQFF. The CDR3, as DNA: TGTGCCAGCAGCCCCCGACTAGCGGGAGTTTATGAGCAGTTCTTC.

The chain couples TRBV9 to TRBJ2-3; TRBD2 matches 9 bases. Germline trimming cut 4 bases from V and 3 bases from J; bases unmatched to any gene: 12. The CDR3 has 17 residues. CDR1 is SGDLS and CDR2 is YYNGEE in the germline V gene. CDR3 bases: TGTGCCAGCAGCCCGACGGGCGGGGGGGCGGGGACAGATACGCAGTATTTT. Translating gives CASSPTGGGAGTDTQYF.